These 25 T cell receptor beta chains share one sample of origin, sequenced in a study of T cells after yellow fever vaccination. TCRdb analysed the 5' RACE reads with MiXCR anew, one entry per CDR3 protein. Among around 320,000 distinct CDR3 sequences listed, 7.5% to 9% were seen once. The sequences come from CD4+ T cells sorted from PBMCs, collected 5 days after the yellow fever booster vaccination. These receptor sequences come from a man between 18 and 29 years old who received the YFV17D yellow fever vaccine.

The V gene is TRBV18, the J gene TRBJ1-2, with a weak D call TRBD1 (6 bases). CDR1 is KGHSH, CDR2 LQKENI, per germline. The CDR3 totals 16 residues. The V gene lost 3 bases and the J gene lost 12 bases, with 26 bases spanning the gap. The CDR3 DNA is TGTGCCAGCTCACCTCCCGCTCTGAGGGGGGCGGGTAGTGACACCTTC. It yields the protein CASSPPALRGAGSDTF.

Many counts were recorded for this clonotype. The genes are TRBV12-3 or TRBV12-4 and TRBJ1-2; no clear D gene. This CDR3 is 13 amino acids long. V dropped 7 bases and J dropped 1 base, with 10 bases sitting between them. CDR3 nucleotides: TGTGCCAGCACCCTGGCCTTTAACTATGGCTACACCTTC. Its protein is CASTLAFNYGYTF.

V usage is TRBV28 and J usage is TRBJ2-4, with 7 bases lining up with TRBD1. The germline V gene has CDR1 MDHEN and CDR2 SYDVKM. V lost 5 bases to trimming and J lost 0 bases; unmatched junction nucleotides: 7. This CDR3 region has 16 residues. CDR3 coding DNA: TGTGCCAGCAGTGCAGGGGGTGCGCTAGCCAAAAACATTCAGTACTTC. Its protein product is CASSAGGALAKNIQYF.

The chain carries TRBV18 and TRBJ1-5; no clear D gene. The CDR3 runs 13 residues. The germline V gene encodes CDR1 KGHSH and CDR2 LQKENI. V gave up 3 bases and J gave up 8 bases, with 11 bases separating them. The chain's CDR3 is CASSPQRDEPQHF. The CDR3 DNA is TGTGCCAGCTCACCCCAAAGGGATGAGCCCCAGCATTTT.

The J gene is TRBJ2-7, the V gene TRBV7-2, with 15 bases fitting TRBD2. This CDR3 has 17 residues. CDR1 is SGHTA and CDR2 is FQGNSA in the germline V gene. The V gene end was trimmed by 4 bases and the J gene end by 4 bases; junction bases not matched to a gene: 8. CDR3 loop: CASSSTGLAGGQYEQYF. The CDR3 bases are TGTGCCAGCAGCTCCACCGGACTAGCGGGGGGGCAGTACGAGCAGTACTTC.

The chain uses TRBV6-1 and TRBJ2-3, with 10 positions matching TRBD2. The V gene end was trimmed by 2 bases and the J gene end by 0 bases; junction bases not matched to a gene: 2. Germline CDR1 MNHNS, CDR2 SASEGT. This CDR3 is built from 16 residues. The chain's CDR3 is CASSEQAGGSTDTQYF. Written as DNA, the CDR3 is TGTGCCAGCAGTGAACAAGCGGGGGGGAGCACAGATACGCAGTATTTT.

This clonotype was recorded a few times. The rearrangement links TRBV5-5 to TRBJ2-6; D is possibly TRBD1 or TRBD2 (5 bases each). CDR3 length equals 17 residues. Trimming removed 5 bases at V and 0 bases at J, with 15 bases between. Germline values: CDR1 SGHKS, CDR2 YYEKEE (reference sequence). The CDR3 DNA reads TGTGCCAGCAGGGCCGGGACCCGATACTCTGGGGCCAACGTCCTGACTTTC. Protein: CASRAGTRYSGANVLTF.

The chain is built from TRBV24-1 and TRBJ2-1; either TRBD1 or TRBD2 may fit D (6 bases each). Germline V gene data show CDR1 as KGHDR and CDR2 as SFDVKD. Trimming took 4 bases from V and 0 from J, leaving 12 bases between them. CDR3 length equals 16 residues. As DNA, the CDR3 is TGTGCCACCAGTGAAGGGGGGTTTAGCTCCTACAATGAGCAGTTCTTC. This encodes CATSEGGFSSYNEQFF.

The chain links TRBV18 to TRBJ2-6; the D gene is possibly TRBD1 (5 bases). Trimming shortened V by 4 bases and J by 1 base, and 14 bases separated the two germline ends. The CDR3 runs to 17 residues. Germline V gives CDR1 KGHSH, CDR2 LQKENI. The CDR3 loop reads CASSHRGRGSGANVLTF. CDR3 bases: TGTGCCAGCTCACACCGCGGAAGGGGATCTGGGGCCAACGTCCTGACTTTC.

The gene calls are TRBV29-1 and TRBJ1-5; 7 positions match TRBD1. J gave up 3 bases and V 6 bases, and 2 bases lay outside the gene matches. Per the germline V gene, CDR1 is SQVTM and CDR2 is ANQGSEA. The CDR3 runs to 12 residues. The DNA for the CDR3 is TGCAGCGTAGGGGGCCCCAATCAGCCCCAGCATTTT. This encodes CSVGGPNQPQHF.

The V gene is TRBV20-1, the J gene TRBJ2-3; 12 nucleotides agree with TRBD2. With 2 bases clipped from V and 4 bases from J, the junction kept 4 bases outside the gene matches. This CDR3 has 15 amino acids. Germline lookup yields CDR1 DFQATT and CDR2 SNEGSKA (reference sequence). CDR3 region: CSARLAGGPSDTQYF. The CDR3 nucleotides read TGCAGTGCTAGACTAGCGGGGGGGCCCTCAGATACGCAGTATTTT.

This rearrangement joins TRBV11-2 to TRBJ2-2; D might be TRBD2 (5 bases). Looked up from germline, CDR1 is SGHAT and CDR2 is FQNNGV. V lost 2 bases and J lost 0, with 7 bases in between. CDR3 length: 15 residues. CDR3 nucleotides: TGTGCCAGCAGCTTACTAGCCTCGAACACCGGGGAGCTGTTTTTT. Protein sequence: CASSLLASNTGELFF.

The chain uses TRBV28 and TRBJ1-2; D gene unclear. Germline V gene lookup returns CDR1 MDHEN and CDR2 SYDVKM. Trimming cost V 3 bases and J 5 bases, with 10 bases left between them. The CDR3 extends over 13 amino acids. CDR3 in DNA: TGTGCCAGCAGTTTCCGTCAAGTTTATGGCTACACCTTC. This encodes CASSFRQVYGYTF.

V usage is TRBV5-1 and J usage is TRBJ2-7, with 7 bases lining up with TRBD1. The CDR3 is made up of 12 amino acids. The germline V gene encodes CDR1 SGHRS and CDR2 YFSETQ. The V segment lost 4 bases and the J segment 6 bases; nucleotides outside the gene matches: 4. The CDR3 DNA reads TGCGCCAGCAGCGCAACAGGGGTCGAGCAGTACGTC. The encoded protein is CASSATGVEQYV.

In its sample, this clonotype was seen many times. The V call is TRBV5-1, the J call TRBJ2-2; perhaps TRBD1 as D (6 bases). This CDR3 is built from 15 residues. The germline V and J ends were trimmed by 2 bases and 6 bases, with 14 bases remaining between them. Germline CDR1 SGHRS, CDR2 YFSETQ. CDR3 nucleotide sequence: TGCGCCAGCAGCTTCATGGGGGCCGGGCCCGGGGAGCTGTTTTTT. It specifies CASSFMGAGPGELFF.

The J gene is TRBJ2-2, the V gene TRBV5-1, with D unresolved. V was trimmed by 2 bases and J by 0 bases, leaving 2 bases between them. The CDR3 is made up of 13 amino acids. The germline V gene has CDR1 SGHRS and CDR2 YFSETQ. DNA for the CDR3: TGCGCCAGCAGCTTCGCGAACACCGGGGAGCTGTTTTTT. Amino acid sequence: CASSFANTGELFF.

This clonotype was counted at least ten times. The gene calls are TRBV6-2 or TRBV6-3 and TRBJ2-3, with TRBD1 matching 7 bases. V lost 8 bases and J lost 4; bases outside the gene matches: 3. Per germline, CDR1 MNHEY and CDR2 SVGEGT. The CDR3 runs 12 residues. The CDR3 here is CASRGGSDTQYF. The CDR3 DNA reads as TGTGCCAGCCGAGGGGGCTCAGATACGCAGTATTTT.

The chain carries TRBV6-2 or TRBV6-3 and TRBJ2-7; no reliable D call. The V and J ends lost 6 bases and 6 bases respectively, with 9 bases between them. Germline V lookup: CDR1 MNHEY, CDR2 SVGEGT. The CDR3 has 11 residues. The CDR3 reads CASRRASEQYF. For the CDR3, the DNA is TGTGCCAGCAGAAGGGCCTCCGAGCAGTACTTC.

The chain's CDR3 is CASRRDRGNTEAFF. DNA for the CDR3: TGTGCCAGCAGAAGGGACAGGGGGAACACTGAAGCTTTCTTT. This chain links TRBV6-2 or TRBV6-3 with TRBJ1-1, with 10 bases matching TRBD1. The CDR3 is made up of 14 amino acids. Germline loops: CDR1 MNHEY, CDR2 SVGEGT. Losses at the gene ends were 6 bases for V and 1 base for J; bases not matched to a gene: 2.

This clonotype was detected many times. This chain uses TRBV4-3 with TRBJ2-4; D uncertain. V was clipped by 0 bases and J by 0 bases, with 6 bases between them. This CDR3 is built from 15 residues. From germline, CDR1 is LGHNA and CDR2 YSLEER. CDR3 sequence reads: CASSQEALAKNIQYF. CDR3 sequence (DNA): TGCGCCAGCAGCCAAGAGGCCTTAGCCAAAAACATTCAGTACTTC.

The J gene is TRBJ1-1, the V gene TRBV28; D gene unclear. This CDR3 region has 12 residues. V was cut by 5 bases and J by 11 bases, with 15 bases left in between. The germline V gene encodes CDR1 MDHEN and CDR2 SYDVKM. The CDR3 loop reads CASSLAGLVAFF. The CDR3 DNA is TGTGCCAGCAGTCTGGCAGGACTTGTGGCTTTCTTT. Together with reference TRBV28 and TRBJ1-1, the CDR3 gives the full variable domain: DVKVTQSSRYLVKRTGEKVFLECVQDMDHENMFWYRQDPGLGLRLIYFSYDVKMKEKGDIPEGYSVSREKKERFSLILESASTNQTSMYLCASSLAGLVAFFGQGTRLTVV.

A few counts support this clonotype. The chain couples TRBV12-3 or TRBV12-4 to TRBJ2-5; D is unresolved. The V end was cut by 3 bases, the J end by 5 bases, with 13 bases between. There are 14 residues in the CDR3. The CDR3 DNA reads TGTGCCAGCAGTTTGGGCCGCGGTCCGGAGACCCAGTACTTC. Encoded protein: CASSLGRGPETQYF.

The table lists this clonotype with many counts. The CDR3 loop reads CASRLSGGPYVGQFF. The CDR3 nucleotides read TGTGCCAGCAGATTAAGCGGGGGGCCTTACGTGGGGCAGTTCTTC. The chain employs TRBV7-2 and TRBJ2-1; 9 bases map to TRBD2. The CDR3 length is 15 residues. V lost 6 bases and J lost 12; bases outside the gene matches: 15. Per germline, CDR1 SGHTA and CDR2 FQGNSA.

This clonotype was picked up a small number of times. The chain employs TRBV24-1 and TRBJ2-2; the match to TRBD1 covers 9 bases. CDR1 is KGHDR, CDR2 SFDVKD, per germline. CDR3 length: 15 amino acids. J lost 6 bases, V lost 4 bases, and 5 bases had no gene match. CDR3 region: CATSDPGQGSGELFF. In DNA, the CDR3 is TGTGCCACCAGTGACCCGGGACAGGGATCCGGGGAGCTGTTTTTT.

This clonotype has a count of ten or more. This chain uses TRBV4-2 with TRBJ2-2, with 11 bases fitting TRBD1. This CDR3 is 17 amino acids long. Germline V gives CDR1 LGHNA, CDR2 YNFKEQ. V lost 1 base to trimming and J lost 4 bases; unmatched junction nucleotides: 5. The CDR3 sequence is CASSQVYGQGATGELFF. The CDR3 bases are TGTGCCAGCAGCCAAGTCTATGGACAGGGGGCCACCGGGGAGCTGTTTTTT.